The 2 T cell receptor beta chains given below trace back to one sample, sequenced in a study of control samples from healthy donors and cancer patients. The table came from immunoSEQ multiplex PCR; TCRdb's copy has only in-frame clones and leaves some out. Of roughly 51,000 clones detected, approximately 89% appear once; the ten largest clones hold around 1.5%. Sequenced: PBMCs. These receptors were collected from a man aged 40-49 years with colorectal cancer.

The chain uses TRBV5-1 and TRBJ2-2; TRBD1 matches at 8 bases. V lost 2 bases to trimming and J lost 4 bases; unmatched junction nucleotides: 1. Germline V gene lookup returns CDR1 SGHRS and CDR2 YFSETQ. The CDR3 extends over 14 amino acids. The CDR3 loop reads CASSLTGGTGELFF. The CDR3 DNA is TGCGCCAGCAGCTTAACAGGGGGCACCGGGGAGCTGTTTTTT.

The CDR3 spells CAISAGTGSGYEQYF. The CDR3, as DNA: TGTGCCATCAGTGCGGGGACAGGGAGCGGGTACGAGCAGTACTTC. The chain recombines TRBV10-3 with TRBJ2-7; 9 bases align to TRBD1. The CDR3 totals 15 residues. From germline, CDR1 is ENHRY and CDR2 SYGVKD. J gave up 4 bases and V 4 bases, and 8 bases lay outside the gene matches.